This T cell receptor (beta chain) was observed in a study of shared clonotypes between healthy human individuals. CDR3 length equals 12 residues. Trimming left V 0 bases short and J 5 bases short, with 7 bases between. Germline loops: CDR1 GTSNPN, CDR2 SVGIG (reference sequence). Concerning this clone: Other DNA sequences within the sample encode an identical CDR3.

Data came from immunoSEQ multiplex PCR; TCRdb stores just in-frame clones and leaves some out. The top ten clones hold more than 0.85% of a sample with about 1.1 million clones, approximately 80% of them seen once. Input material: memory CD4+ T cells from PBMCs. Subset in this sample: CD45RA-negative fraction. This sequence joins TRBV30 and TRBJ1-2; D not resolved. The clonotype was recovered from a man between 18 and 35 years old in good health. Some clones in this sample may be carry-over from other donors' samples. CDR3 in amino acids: CAWSVLGYGYTF. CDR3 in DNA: TGTGCCTGGAGTGTACTGGGGTATGGCTACACCTTC.